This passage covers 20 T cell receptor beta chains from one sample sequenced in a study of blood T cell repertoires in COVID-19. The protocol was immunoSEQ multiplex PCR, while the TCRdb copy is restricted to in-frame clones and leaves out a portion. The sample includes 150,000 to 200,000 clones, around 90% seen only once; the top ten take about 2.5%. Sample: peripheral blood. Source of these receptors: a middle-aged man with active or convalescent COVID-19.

This CDR3 is CASSMVPLDSSYEQYF. The CDR3 coding sequence is TGTGCCAGCAGCATGGTACCTCTCGACAGTTCCTACGAGCAGTACTTC. The chain combines TRBV6-2 or TRBV6-3 with TRBJ2-7; TRBD1 is a possible D gene (5 bases). V was cut by 6 bases and J by 1 base, with 19 bases left in between. There are 16 residues in the CDR3. CDR1 is MNHEY and CDR2 is SVGEGT in the germline V gene.

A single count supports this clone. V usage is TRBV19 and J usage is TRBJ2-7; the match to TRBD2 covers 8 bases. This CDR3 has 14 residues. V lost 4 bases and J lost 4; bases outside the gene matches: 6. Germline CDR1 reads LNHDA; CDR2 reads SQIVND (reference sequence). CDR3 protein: CASSSSGGAYEQYF. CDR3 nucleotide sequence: TGTGCCAGTAGTAGCAGCGGGGGCGCTTACGAGCAGTACTTC.

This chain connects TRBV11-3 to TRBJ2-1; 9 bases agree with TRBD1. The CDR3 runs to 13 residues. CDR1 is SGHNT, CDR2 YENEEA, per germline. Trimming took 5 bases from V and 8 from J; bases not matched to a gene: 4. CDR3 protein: CASSLQGADEQFF. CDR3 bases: TGTGCCAGCAGCCTACAGGGGGCTGATGAGCAGTTCTTC.

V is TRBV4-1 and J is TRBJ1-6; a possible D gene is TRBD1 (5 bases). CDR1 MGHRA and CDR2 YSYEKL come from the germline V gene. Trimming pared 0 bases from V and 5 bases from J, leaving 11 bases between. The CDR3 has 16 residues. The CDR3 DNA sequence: TGCGCCAGCAGCCAAGACAGGGATGTGGATAATTCACCCCTCCACTTT. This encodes CASSQDRDVDNSPLHF.

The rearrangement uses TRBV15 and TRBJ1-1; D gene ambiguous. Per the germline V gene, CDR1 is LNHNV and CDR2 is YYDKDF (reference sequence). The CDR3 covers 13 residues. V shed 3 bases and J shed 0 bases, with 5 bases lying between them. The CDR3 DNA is TGTGCCACCAGCAGCGGGATGAACACTGAAGCTTTCTTT. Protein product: CATSSGMNTEAFF.

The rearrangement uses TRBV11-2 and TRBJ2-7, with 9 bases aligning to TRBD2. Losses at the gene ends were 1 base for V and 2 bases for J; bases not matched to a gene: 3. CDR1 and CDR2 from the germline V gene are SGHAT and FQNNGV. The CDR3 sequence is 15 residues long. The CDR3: CASSLGSGGTYEQYF. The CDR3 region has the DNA TGTGCCAGCAGCTTAGGTAGCGGGGGTACCTACGAGCAGTACTTC.

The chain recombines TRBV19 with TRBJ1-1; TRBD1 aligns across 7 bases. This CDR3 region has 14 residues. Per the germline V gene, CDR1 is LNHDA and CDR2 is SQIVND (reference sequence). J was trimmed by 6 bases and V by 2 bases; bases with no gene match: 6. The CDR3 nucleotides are TGTGCCAGTAGTATAAAGGGGGCGATGGCTGAAGCTTTCTTT. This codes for CASSIKGAMAEAFF.

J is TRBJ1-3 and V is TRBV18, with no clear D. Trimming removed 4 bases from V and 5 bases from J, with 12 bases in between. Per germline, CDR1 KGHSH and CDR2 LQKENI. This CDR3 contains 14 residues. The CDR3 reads CASSLGGIRNTIYF. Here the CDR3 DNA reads TGTGCCAGCTCACTTGGCGGTATAAGAAACACCATATATTTT. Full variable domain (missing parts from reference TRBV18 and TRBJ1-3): NAGVMQNPRHLVRRRGQEARLRCSPMKGHSHVYWYRQLPEEGLKFMVYLQKENIIDESGMPKERFSAEFPKEGPSILRIQQVVRGDSAAYFCASSLGGIRNTIYFGEGSWLTVV.

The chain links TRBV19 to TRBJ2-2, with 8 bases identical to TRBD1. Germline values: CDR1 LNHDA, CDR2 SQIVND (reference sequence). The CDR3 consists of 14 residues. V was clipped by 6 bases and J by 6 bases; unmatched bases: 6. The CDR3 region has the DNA TGTGCCAGTAGAGGACAGGGAATGGCCGGGGAGCTGTTTTTT. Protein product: CASRGQGMAGELFF.

CDR3 region: CASRRGTSGGETQYF. DNA of the CDR3: TGCGCCAGCAGACGCGGGACTAGCGGGGGAGAGACCCAGTACTTC. J is TRBJ2-5 and V is TRBV23-1, with TRBD2 matching over 14 bases. TRBV23-1 is given ORF status, its function remaining uncertain. V gave up 6 bases and J gave up 4 bases; unmatched junction bases: 4. The CDR3 loop spans 15 amino acids.

CDR3 residues: CASSPLAEANYGYTF. In nucleotides, the CDR3 is TGTGCCAGCTCACCACTCGCAGAAGCTAACTATGGCTACACCTTC. The chain couples TRBV18 to TRBJ1-2; unclear D gene. Trimming stripped 1 base from V and 0 bases from J, with 9 bases between. The germline V gene has CDR1 KGHSH and CDR2 LQKENI. This CDR3 spans 15 amino acids.

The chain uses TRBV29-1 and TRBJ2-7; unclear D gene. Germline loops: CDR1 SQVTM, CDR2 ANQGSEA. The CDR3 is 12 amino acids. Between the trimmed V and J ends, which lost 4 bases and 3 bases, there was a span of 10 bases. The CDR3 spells CSVVDNHYEQYF. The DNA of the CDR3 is TGCAGCGTTGTTGACAACCACTACGAGCAGTACTTC.

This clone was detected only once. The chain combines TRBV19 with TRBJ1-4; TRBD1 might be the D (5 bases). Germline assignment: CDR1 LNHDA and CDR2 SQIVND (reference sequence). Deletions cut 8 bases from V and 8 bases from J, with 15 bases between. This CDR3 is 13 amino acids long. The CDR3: CASSRAEGEKLFF. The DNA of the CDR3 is TGTGCCAGTTCGAGGGCGGAGGGGGAAAAACTGTTTTTT.

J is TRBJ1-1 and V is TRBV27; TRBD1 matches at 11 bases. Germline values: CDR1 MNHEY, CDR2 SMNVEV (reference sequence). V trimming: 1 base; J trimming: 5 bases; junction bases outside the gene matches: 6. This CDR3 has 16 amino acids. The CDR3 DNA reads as TGTGCCAGCAGTTTATTTGCCGGGACAGGGGGGACTGAAGCTTTCTTT. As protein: CASSLFAGTGGTEAFF.

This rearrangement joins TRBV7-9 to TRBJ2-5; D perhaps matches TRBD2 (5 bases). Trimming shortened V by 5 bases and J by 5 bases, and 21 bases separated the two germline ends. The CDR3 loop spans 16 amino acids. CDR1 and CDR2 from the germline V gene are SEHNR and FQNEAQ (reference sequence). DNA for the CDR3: TGTGCCAGCAGCCTACTGGACGGAAGCCCGGGGGAGACCCAGTACTTC. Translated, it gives CASSLLDGSPGETQYF. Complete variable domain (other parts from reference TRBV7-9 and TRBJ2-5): DTGVSQNPRHKITKRGQNVTFRCDPISEHNRLYWYRQTLGQGPEFLTYFQNEAQLEKSRLLSDRFSAERPKGSFSTLEIQRTEQGDSAMYLCASSLLDGSPGETQYFGPGTRLLVL.

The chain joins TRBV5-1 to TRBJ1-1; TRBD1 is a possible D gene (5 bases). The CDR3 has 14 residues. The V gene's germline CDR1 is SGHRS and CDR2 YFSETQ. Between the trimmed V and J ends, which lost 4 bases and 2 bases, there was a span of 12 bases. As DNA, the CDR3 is TGCGCCAGCAGCGCACAGGTAGGCAACACTGAAGCTTTCTTT. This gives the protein CASSAQVGNTEAFF.

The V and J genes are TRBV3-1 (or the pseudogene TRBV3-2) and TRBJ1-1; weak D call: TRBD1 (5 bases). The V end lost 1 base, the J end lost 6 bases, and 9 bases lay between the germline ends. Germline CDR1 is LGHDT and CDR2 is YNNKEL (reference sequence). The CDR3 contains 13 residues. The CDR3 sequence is CASSQARVAEAFF. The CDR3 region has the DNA TGTGCCAGCAGCCAAGCCAGGGTTGCTGAAGCTTTCTTT.

This chain's CDR3 is CASRGALYAGELFF. The CDR3, as DNA: TGTGCCAGCAGGGGCGCACTTTACGCCGGGGAGCTGTTTTTT. This chain uses TRBV6-6 with TRBJ2-2; no firm D call. CDR1 MNHNY and CDR2 SVGAGI come from the germline V gene (reference sequence). The CDR3 extends over 14 amino acids. V lost 6 bases to trimming and J lost 6 bases, with 14 bases between them.

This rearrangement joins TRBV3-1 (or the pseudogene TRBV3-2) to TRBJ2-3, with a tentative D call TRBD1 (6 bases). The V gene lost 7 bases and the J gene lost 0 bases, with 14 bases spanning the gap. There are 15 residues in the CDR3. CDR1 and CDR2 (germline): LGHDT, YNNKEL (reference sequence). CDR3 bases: TGTGCCAGCAACCGCCAGGGGACGAGCACAGATACGCAGTATTTT. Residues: CASNRQGTSTDTQYF.

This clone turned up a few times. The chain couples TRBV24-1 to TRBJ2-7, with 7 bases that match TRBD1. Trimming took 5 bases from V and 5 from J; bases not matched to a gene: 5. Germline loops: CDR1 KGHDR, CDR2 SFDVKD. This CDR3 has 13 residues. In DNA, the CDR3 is TGTGCCACCAGTGCTTCGACAGGGCACGAGCAGTACTTC. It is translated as CATSASTGHEQYF.